The 21 T cell receptor beta chains presented below share a single source sample, sequenced in a study of breast tumors, draining lymph nodes, adjacent tissues. TCRdb processed the multiplex PCR reads anew with MiXCR; each CDR3 protein has one entry. This sample carries some 100,000 distinct CDR3 sequences, about 20% of them seen once, and the ten largest clones take approximately 1.3%. The lymph nodes were axillary draining lymph nodes from breast cancer patients. The source material was axillary lymph node tissue. These receptors all stem from a female donor with breast cancer. Some clones in this sample may be carry-over from other donors' samples.

In this sample, this clonotype turned up many times. The genes are TRBV20-1 and TRBJ2-7; the match to TRBD2 covers 12 bases. The trim removed 5 bases at V and 6 bases at J, leaving 11 bases unmatched. The CDR3 has 15 residues. Germline-derived CDR1 and CDR2 are DFQATT and SNEGSKA (reference sequence). The CDR3 nucleotides read TGCAGTGCTGAACATCGACTAGCGGGAGTTGTCGAGCAGTACTTC. Protein product: CSAEHRLAGVVEQYF.

This clonotype was seen at least ten times. V and J are TRBV7-8 and TRBJ2-1; 13 bases are shared with TRBD2. The CDR3 runs 15 residues. The V and J ends lost 1 base and 7 bases, in that order; junction bases with no gene match: 1. Germline V CDR1 and CDR2: SGHVS, FQNEAQ. CDR3 nucleotides: TGTGCCAGCAGCTTAGGGACTAGCGGGAGTAATGAGCAGTTCTTC. It yields the protein CASSLGTSGSNEQFF. Drawing the rest from reference TRBV7-8 and TRBJ2-1, the complete variable domain is GAGVSQSPRYKVAKRGQDVALRCDPISGHVSLFWYQQALGQGPEFLTYFQNEAQLDKSGLPSDRFFAERPEGSVSTLKIQRTQQEDSAVYLCASSLGTSGSNEQFFGPGTRLTVL.

This clonotype has only one observation. The chain is built from TRBV27 and TRBJ1-2; D ambiguous. With 5 bases removed from V and 2 bases from J, the gap between germline ends came to 15 bases. Germline loops: CDR1 MNHEY, CDR2 SMNVEV (reference sequence). The CDR3 has 15 residues. CDR3 region: CASSPRLSLNYGYTF. CDR3 DNA: TGTGCCAGCAGTCCTCGATTATCCTTAAACTATGGCTACACCTTC.

This clonotype was found a few times. The chain joins TRBV20-1 to TRBJ1-5; no clear D. CDR1 is DFQATT and CDR2 is SNEGSKA in the germline V gene (reference sequence). V lost 3 bases to trimming and J lost 3 bases, with 6 bases between them. The CDR3 extends over 12 amino acids. In DNA form, the CDR3 reads TGCAGTGCTAGGGGGAACAATCAGCCCCAGCATTTT. Residues: CSARGNNQPQHF.

This clonotype has ten or more counts. The rearrangement joins TRBV9 to TRBJ1-2; TRBD1 matches at 7 bases. The CDR3 is 15 amino acids. Germline-derived CDR1 and CDR2 are SGDLS and YYNGEE. The V and J ends lost 3 bases and 4 bases, in that order; junction bases with no gene match: 9. The CDR3: CASSAQGGSFYGYTF. The DNA of the CDR3 is TGTGCCAGCAGCGCCCAGGGGGGGAGTTTCTATGGCTACACCTTC. The whole variable domain, remainder taken from reference TRBV9 and TRBJ1-2, is DSGVTQTPKHLITATGQRVTLRCSPRSGDLSVYWYQQSLDQGLQFLIQYYNGEERAKGNILERFSAQQFPDLHSELNLSSLELGDSALYFCASSAQGGSFYGYTFGSGTRLTVV.

This clonotype was seen repeatedly, ten times or more. This chain joins TRBV2 and TRBJ2-7; tentative D call: TRBD1 (6 bases). The V gene's germline CDR1 is SNHLY and CDR2 FYNNEI. With 4 bases removed from V and 5 bases from J, the gap between germline ends came to 12 bases. This CDR3 comprises 13 residues. CDR3 region: CASSVYRVDEQYF. The CDR3 bases are TGTGCCAGCAGTGTATACAGGGTTGACGAGCAGTACTTC.

The V and J genes are TRBV20-1 and TRBJ2-7; D gene uncertain. CDR1 and CDR2 from the germline V gene are DFQATT and SNEGSKA (reference sequence). The CDR3 spans 11 residues. With 7 bases removed from V and 6 bases from J, the gap between germline ends came to 13 bases. CDR3 DNA sequence: TGCAGTGTCAGACCTTTATGCGAGCAGTACTTC. Amino acid sequence: CSVRPLCEQYF.

This clonotype was recorded once. No conserved phenylalanine or tryptophan ends this CDR3, so it is likely a read error. This chain uses TRBV6-5 with TRBJ2-7; 7 nucleotides match TRBD2. V shed 4 bases and J 2 bases; nucleotides not matched to a gene: 8. Germline V gene lookup returns CDR1 MNHEY and CDR2 SVGAGI. The CDR3 sequence is 15 residues long. CDR3 residues: CASSFGTGGTYEQYL. DNA for the CDR3: TGTGCCAGCAGTTTTGGGACGGGGGGTACCTACGAGCAGTACCTC.

This clonotype was seen ten or more times. The chain joins TRBV19 to TRBJ1-5, with unresolved D. CDR1 and CDR2 from the germline V gene are LNHDA and SQIVND (reference sequence). The CDR3 loop spans 13 amino acids. V was cut by 8 bases and J by 4 bases, with 12 bases left in between. The CDR3 region is CASGGRENQPQHF. Here the CDR3 DNA reads TGTGCCAGTGGCGGACGGGAAAATCAGCCCCAGCATTTT.

About this clonotype: The CDR3 does not close with the conserved phenylalanine or tryptophan, likely indicating a read error. V usage is TRBV6-4 and J usage is TRBJ2-2; TRBD1 matches 7 bases. This CDR3 has 14 amino acids. CDR1 and CDR2 from the germline V gene are MRHNA and SNTAGT. J was trimmed by 4 bases and V by 6 bases; bases with no gene match: 5. The CDR3, as DNA: TGTGCCAGCAGACAGGGGATGAGCACCGGGGAGCTGTTTGTT. It yields the protein CASRQGMSTGELFV.

There are many counts of this clonotype. This rearrangement joins TRBV12-3 or TRBV12-4 to TRBJ1-5, with D hard to call. The V and J ends lost 5 bases and 2 bases respectively, with 13 bases between them. The CDR3 has 15 amino acids. The chain's CDR3 is CASSHHKGRNQPQHF. CDR3 DNA: TGTGCCAGCAGTCACCATAAGGGTCGCAATCAGCCCCAGCATTTT.

The sample holds many counts of this clonotype. The rearrangement joins TRBV10-3 to TRBJ2-1, with unresolved D. Germline values: CDR1 ENHRY, CDR2 SYGVKD. The V and J ends lost 6 bases and 8 bases respectively, with 11 bases between them. The CDR3 is made up of 12 amino acids. The CDR3 sequence is CAISQDPDEQFF. In nucleotides, the CDR3 is TGTGCCATCAGCCAAGACCCGGATGAGCAGTTCTTC.

This clonotype was counted at least ten times. The chain is built from TRBV11-2 and TRBJ2-7, with D possibly being TRBD2 (5 bases). The CDR3 consists of 12 residues. The ends were cut back, 5 bases at V and 5 bases at J, with 10 bases in the middle. Germline CDR1 and CDR2: SGHAT and FQNNGV. The CDR3 region has the DNA TGTGCCAGCAGCCATACTAGGGACGAGCAGTACTTC. Its translation is CASSHTRDEQYF.

This clonotype has ten or more counts. This chain links TRBV20-1 with TRBJ2-1, with 12 bases that match TRBD2. With V trimmed by 4 bases and J by 12 bases, 10 bases remained unmatched. The CDR3 runs to 14 residues. Looked up from germline, CDR1 is DFQATT and CDR2 is SNEGSKA (reference sequence). CDR3 sequence reads: CSATTSGRIKGQFF. DNA of the CDR3: TGCAGTGCTACCACTAGCGGGAGGATTAAAGGGCAGTTCTTC.

As regards this clonotype: A read error may explain this, as a much larger clone is one base away. The CDR3 bases are TGTGCCGGTTTACCGGGACAGGGACACAATGAGCAGTTCTTC. It codes for CAGLPGQGHNEQFF. The chain couples TRBV19 to TRBJ2-1; 9 bases are a match to TRBD1. Germline values: CDR1 LNHDA, CDR2 SQIVND (reference sequence). The CDR3 runs 14 residues. The J segment lost 5 bases and the V segment lost 11 bases, leaving 10 bases of the junction unmatched.

This clonotype has more than one count but fewer than ten. The CDR3 loop reads CAWSVYSGATGELFF. DNA for the CDR3: TGTGCCTGGAGTGTATACTCCGGGGCTACCGGGGAGCTGTTTTTT. J is TRBJ2-2 and V is TRBV30; D may be TRBD1 or TRBD2 (5 bases each). This CDR3 has 15 residues. Germline V gene data show CDR1 as GTSNPN and CDR2 as SVGIG (reference sequence). V lost 0 bases to trimming and J lost 5 bases, with 13 bases between them.

This clonotype occurred many times. The rearrangement uses TRBV19 and TRBJ1-5; tentatively, D is TRBD1 (5 bases). V lost 3 bases and J 6 bases, leaving 15 bases between the germline ends. The CDR3 extends over 15 amino acids. Looked up from germline, CDR1 is LNHDA and CDR2 is SQIVND (reference sequence). CDR3 in amino acids: CASSMGLGGPQPQHF. The CDR3 DNA reads TGTGCCAGTAGTATGGGCTTGGGGGGTCCTCAGCCCCAGCATTTT.

This clonotype was seen at least ten times. This chain links TRBV27 with TRBJ1-2; no definite D call. Trimming removed 3 bases from V and 2 bases from J, with 10 bases in between. CDR1 MNHEY and CDR2 SMNVEV come from the germline V gene (reference sequence). The CDR3 totals 14 residues. CDR3 amino acids: CASSFLSGNYGYTF. CDR3 coding DNA: TGTGCCAGCAGTTTTCTTTCCGGAAACTATGGCTACACCTTC.

V and J are TRBV7-9 and TRBJ1-4; TRBD1 aligns across 9 bases. The ends lost 4 bases at V and 8 bases at J; junction bases unmatched: 11. Germline CDR1 reads SEHNR; CDR2 reads FQNEAQ (reference sequence). The CDR3 extends over 16 amino acids. CDR3 bases: TGTGCCAGCAGCTGGGCTTCGGGGACAGGGAGGGAAAAACTGTTTTTT. It yields the protein CASSWASGTGREKLFF.

The table lists this clonotype with many counts. This chain connects TRBV7-3 to TRBJ2-1; possible D gene TRBD1, 6 bases. Germline lookup yields CDR1 SGHTA and CDR2 FQGTGA. V lost 2 bases, J lost 4 bases, and 6 bases lay in between. This CDR3 has 13 residues. In nucleotides, the CDR3 is TGTGCCAGCAGCTTAGACAGGTACAATGAGCAGTTCTTC. Protein: CASSLDRYNEQFF. The full variable domain, its missing parts supplied by reference TRBV7-3 and TRBJ2-1, is GAGVSQTPSNKVTEKGKYVELRCDPISGHTALYWYRQSLGQGPEFLIYFQGTGAADDSGLPNDRFFAVRPEGSVSTLKIQRTERGDSAVYLCASSLDRYNEQFFGPGTRLTVL.

This clonotype occurred many times. The V call is TRBV6-5, the J call TRBJ2-1; possible D gene TRBD1, 6 bases. This CDR3 has 13 amino acids. The ends were cut back, 2 bases at V and 6 bases at J, with 8 bases in the middle. CDR1 and CDR2 from the germline V gene are MNHEY and SVGAGI. The CDR3 reads CASSYIGGNEQFF. CDR3 coding DNA: TGTGCCAGCAGTTACATAGGGGGCAATGAGCAGTTCTTC.